This T cell receptor beta chain was sequenced during a study of cytomegalovirus exposure and HLA in healthy donors. Study at large: Tens of millions of unique TCR sequences came from HLA-typed donors in an early release. General study findings and limits: Based on reports, TCR beta sequences accurately predicted HLA-A and HLA-B alleles for most subjects. Researchers counted 164 TCR beta chains as cytomegalovirus-associated.

On this clone: As yet, its antigen is unknown.

V was clipped by 3 bases and J by 6 bases; unmatched bases: 3. CDR1 is SEHNR, CDR2 FQNEAQ, per germline (reference sequence). CDR3 length equals 13 residues. The PCR had 60 Vbeta and 13 Jbeta primers. Original data processing: It was a later analysis that counted about 80 million unique TCR beta chains, of which 9.5 million to 14 million were shared. The method was immunoSEQ multiplex PCR; TCRdb's version includes in-frame clones alone and lacks a portion of them. V and J calls and clone size are as listed in that table; D and trimming were resolved from the DNA. The repertoire holds some 220,000 clones, with 70% to 85% as singletons.

This clonotype was obtained from a woman aged 60-75 years in good health and CMV-seropositive. The sample consisted of PBMCs. The gene calls are TRBV7-9 and TRBJ2-7; the match to TRBD2 covers 9 bases. CDR3 coding DNA: TGTGCCAGCAGCTTTAGCGGGGGAGGCGAGCAGTACTTC. Translation gives CASSFSGGGEQYF.